This passage covers 26 T cell receptor beta chains from one sample sequenced in a study of blood T cell repertoires in COVID-19. Here immunoSEQ multiplex PCR was the method, and the copy in TCRdb shows in-frame clones only, minus some. Here the sample spans fewer than 120,000 clones, 75% to 85% being singletons. Sequences were obtained from peripheral blood. These receptors came from a woman in her sixties or seventies with acute or convalescent COVID-19.

V usage is TRBV3-1 (or the pseudogene TRBV3-2) and J usage is TRBJ1-2, with unresolved D. V shed 0 bases and J shed 6 bases, with 8 bases lying between them. The CDR3 loop spans 13 amino acids. In germline, CDR1 is LGHDT, CDR2 YNNKEL (reference sequence). CDR3 DNA sequence: TGTGCCAGCAGCCAAGAATTCCGGGATGGCTACACCTTC. Amino acid sequence: CASSQEFRDGYTF.

The rearrangement links TRBV19 to TRBJ2-7; a weak D match, TRBD2 (5 bases). CDR1 and CDR2 from the germline V gene are LNHDA and SQIVND (reference sequence). Between the trimmed V and J ends, which lost 4 bases and 1 base, there was a span of 17 bases. CDR3 length equals 16 residues. DNA of the CDR3: TGTGCCAGTAGTACCCGCCGGGTGGAGGCGTCCTACGAGCAGTACTTC. This sequence encodes CASSTRRVEASYEQYF. The entire variable domain, with the rest obtained from reference TRBV19 and TRBJ2-7, is as follows: DGGITQSPKYLFRKEGQNVTLSCEQNLNHDAMYWYRQDPGQGLRLIYYSQIVNDFQKGDIAEGYSVSREKKESFPLTVTSAQKNPTAFYLCASSTRRVEASYEQYFGPGTRLTVT.

This chain links TRBV21-1 with TRBJ2-7; the table's D call TRBD1 went unverified against the DNA. TRBV21-1 is noted as a pseudogene. This CDR3 has 14 residues. The CDR3 sequence is CASSKLGVPYEQYF. CDR3 coding DNA: TGTGCCAGCAGCAAATTAGGGGTTCCCTACGAGCAGTACTTC.

This sequence joins TRBV2 and TRBJ2-1; D call uncertain. The CDR3 totals 12 residues. Trimming removed 11 bases at V and 4 bases at J, with 12 bases between. Germline-derived CDR1 and CDR2 are SNHLY and FYNNEI. The CDR3, as DNA: TGTGCCGTTCAGGATGGGTACAATGAGCAGTTCTTC. Amino acid sequence: CAVQDGYNEQFF.

The V and J genes are TRBV6-2 or TRBV6-3 and TRBJ2-1; a possible D gene is TRBD2 (5 bases). Trimming stripped 7 bases from V and 5 bases from J, with 18 bases between. The CDR3 spans 15 residues. Germline V gene data show CDR1 as MNHEY and CDR2 as SVGEGT. As DNA, the CDR3 is TGTGCCAGCACCCCCCAAGGTCGGGGAAACAATGAGCAGTTCTTC. Protein product: CASTPQGRGNNEQFF.

The rearrangement links TRBV6-1 to TRBJ1-5, with D possibly TRBD1 on 6 matching bases. The CDR3 covers 16 residues. V was shortened by 3 bases and J by 0 bases, with 12 bases between the two germline ends. Germline CDR1 reads MNHNS; CDR2 reads SASEGT. Here the CDR3 DNA reads TGTGCCAGCAGTGATAAAGTGGGGGCTAGCAATCAGCCCCAGCATTTT. Protein product: CASSDKVGASNQPQHF.

The rearrangement joins TRBV5-1 to TRBJ2-1, with TRBD2 matching over 13 bases. J was trimmed by 7 bases and V by 2 bases; bases with no gene match: 3. The CDR3 covers 15 residues. Germline-derived CDR1 and CDR2 are SGHRS and YFSETQ. Here the CDR3 reads CASSLLAGGHNEQFF. CDR3 DNA: TGCGCCAGCAGCTTACTAGCGGGGGGGCATAATGAGCAGTTCTTC.

The chain joins TRBV5-1 to TRBJ1-1; possible D gene TRBD1, 5 bases. The V gene lost 0 bases and the J gene lost 7 bases, with 19 bases spanning the gap. The germline V gene encodes CDR1 SGHRS and CDR2 YFSETQ. The CDR3 is made up of 16 amino acids. This CDR3 is CASSLAQAHGRIEAFF. The CDR3 DNA reads as TGCGCCAGCAGCTTGGCACAGGCCCATGGGCGTATTGAAGCTTTCTTT.

V gene TRBV19 combines with J gene TRBJ1-2; no reliable D call. Germline CDR1 is LNHDA and CDR2 is SQIVND (reference sequence). Between the trimmed V and J ends, which lost 1 base and 5 bases, there was a span of 5 bases. This CDR3 contains 12 residues. The CDR3 reads CASSIAGYGYTF. The CDR3 nucleotides are TGTGCCAGTAGTATAGCGGGGTATGGCTACACCTTC.

The chain uses TRBV28 and TRBJ2-1; no reliable D call. V shed 6 bases and J shed 6 bases, with 9 bases lying between them. Looked up from germline, CDR1 is MDHEN and CDR2 is SYDVKM. The CDR3 has 12 amino acids. The CDR3 here is CASSQVGNEQFF. The CDR3 region has the DNA TGTGCCAGCAGCCAAGTCGGCAATGAGCAGTTCTTC.

The chain combines TRBV3-1 (or the pseudogene TRBV3-2) with TRBJ2-1, with 8 bases that match TRBD2. The CDR3 has 21 amino acids. Germline V CDR1 and CDR2: LGHDT, YNNKEL (reference sequence). V was clipped by 0 bases and J by 0 bases; unmatched bases: 16. The CDR3 region is CASSQDIGELADSGSYNEQFF. The CDR3 region has the DNA TGTGCCAGCAGCCAAGATATTGGAGAACTAGCGGACTCCGGCTCCTACAATGAGCAGTTCTTC.

This clone was seen more than once but under ten times. The chain uses TRBV11-3 and TRBJ1-4, with D perhaps TRBD1 (5 bases). V dropped 1 base and J dropped 4 bases, with 7 bases sitting between them. The CDR3 has 14 residues. Germline-derived CDR1 and CDR2 are SGHNT and YENEEA. CDR3: CASSLVQGNEKLFF. The CDR3 DNA follows: TGTGCCAGCAGCTTAGTCCAGGGTAATGAAAAACTGTTTTTT. The variable domain in full, completed from reference TRBV11-3 and TRBJ1-4, reads EAGVVQSPRYKIIEKKQPVAFWCNPISGHNTLYWYLQNLGQGPELLIRYENEEAVDDSQLPKDRFSAERLKGVDSTLKIQPAELGDSAVYLCASSLVQGNEKLFFGSGTQLSVL.

This sequence joins TRBV7-7 and TRBJ2-2; 7 nucleotides match TRBD1. This CDR3 spans 15 amino acids. V lost 6 bases, J lost 4 bases, and 8 bases stayed unmatched. Germline loops: CDR1 SSHAT, CDR2 FNYEAQ (reference sequence). CDR3 amino acids: CASRLDRLSTGELFF. CDR3 bases: TGTGCCAGCAGGCTGGACAGGCTTAGCACCGGGGAGCTGTTTTTT.

The chain carries TRBV25-1 and TRBJ1-1, with unresolved D. This CDR3 is 12 amino acids long. Trimming pared 6 bases from V and 4 bases from J, leaving 9 bases between. Per the germline V gene, CDR1 is MGHDK and CDR2 is SYGVNS. This chain's CDR3 is CASRDESTEAFF. In nucleotides, the CDR3 is TGTGCCAGCAGAGATGAGAGCACTGAAGCTTTCTTT. The entire variable domain, with the rest obtained from reference TRBV25-1 and TRBJ1-1, is as follows: EADIYQTPRYLVIGTGKKITLECSQTMGHDKMYWYQQDPGMELHLIHYSYGVNSTEKGDLSSESTVSRIRTEHFPLTLESARPSHTSQYLCASRDESTEAFFGQGTRLTVV.

The chain is built from TRBV9 and TRBJ1-1; D remains unclear. Per the germline V gene, CDR1 is SGDLS and CDR2 is YYNGEE. The CDR3 extends over 14 amino acids. V was cut by 0 bases and J by 1 base, with 7 bases left in between. Written as DNA, the CDR3 is TGTGCCAGCAGCGTAGCTAGTCAGAACACTGAAGCTTTCTTT. This encodes CASSVASQNTEAFF.

The CDR3 nucleotides are TGTGCCAGTAGCGGTCGCTACGAGCAGTACTTC. It translates to CASSGRYEQYF. This chain uses TRBV19 with TRBJ2-7; D unresolved. V was clipped by 6 bases and J by 3 bases, with 6 bases between them. The CDR3 spans 11 residues. Germline V lookup: CDR1 LNHDA, CDR2 SQIVND (reference sequence). The complete variable domain, with remaining parts taken from reference TRBV19 and TRBJ2-7, reads DGGITQSPKYLFRKEGQNVTLSCEQNLNHDAMYWYRQDPGQGLRLIYYSQIVNDFQKGDIAEGYSVSREKKESFPLTVTSAQKNPTAFYLCASSGRYEQYFGPGTRLTVT.

The chain employs TRBV11-3 and TRBJ2-3; 10 nucleotides match TRBD1. V trimming: 7 bases; J trimming: 2 bases; junction bases outside the gene matches: 6. The CDR3 runs to 15 residues. The germline CDR1 and CDR2 sequences are SGHNT and YENEEA. The DNA of the CDR3 is TGTGCCAGCATCCCAGGGACAGGGGACACAGATACGCAGTATTTT. This gives the protein CASIPGTGDTDTQYF.

Concerning this clone itself: Distinct nucleotide sequences in the sample also encode this CDR3. The chain couples TRBV27 to TRBJ2-1; D is perhaps TRBD1 (5 bases). Trimming removed 5 bases from V and 4 bases from J, with 9 bases in between. The CDR3 has 13 amino acids. Germline assignment: CDR1 MNHEY and CDR2 SMNVEV (reference sequence). The CDR3 DNA reads TGTGCCAGCAGTCCGACAGCTTACAATGAGCAGTTCTTC. This translates into CASSPTAYNEQFF.

The chain has TRBV7-9 and TRBJ2-2; 11 nucleotides agree with TRBD1. Germline trimming cut 7 bases from V and 5 bases from J; bases unmatched to any gene: 9. CDR1 is SEHNR, CDR2 FQNEAQ, per germline (reference sequence). This CDR3 has 16 residues. This chain's CDR3 is CASNEARDRGTGELFF. The CDR3 DNA sequence: TGTGCCAGCAATGAGGCCCGGGACAGGGGGACCGGGGAGCTGTTTTTT.

This clone was seen more than once but under ten times. This rearrangement joins TRBV7-2 to TRBJ2-1; D possibly corresponds to TRBD2 (6 bases). Germline loops: CDR1 SGHTA, CDR2 FQGNSA. CDR3 length equals 16 residues. The V end was cut by 2 bases, the J end by 4 bases, with 15 bases between. The CDR3 coding sequence is TGTGCCAGCAGCTTACACCCTTCCGGGGGTTACAATGAGCAGTTCTTC. This codes for CASSLHPSGGYNEQFF.

The V call is TRBV3-1 (or the pseudogene TRBV3-2), the J call TRBJ1-2; D unclear. The CDR3 totals 12 residues. Germline-derived CDR1 and CDR2 are LGHDT and YNNKEL (reference sequence). Trimming left V 4 bases short and J 7 bases short, with 10 bases between. This CDR3 reads CASSPRSFGYTF. The CDR3 DNA sequence: TGTGCCAGCAGCCCCCGCAGTTTTGGCTACACCTTC.

This clone was seen just once. The V and J genes are TRBV5-1 and TRBJ1-6; perhaps TRBD1 as D (5 bases). This CDR3 is 16 amino acids long. Germline V gene lookup returns CDR1 SGHRS and CDR2 YFSETQ. The germline V and J ends were trimmed by 1 base and 5 bases, with 13 bases remaining between them. CDR3 sequence reads: CASSLNAGPNNSPLHF. In DNA form, the CDR3 reads TGCGCCAGCAGCTTGAACGCAGGGCCTAATAATTCACCCCTCCACTTT.

This rearrangement joins TRBV11-3 to TRBJ1-1; possibly TRBD1 for D (5 bases). Germline values: CDR1 SGHNT, CDR2 YENEEA. V lost 5 bases and J lost 3, with 10 bases in between. The CDR3 spans 13 residues. DNA of the CDR3: TGTGCCAGCAGCCCAGGGTTCGACACTGAAGCTTTCTTT. Residues: CASSPGFDTEAFF.

The chain joins TRBV9 to TRBJ2-3; D is perhaps TRBD2 (5 bases). The V and J ends lost 3 bases and 1 base respectively, with 9 bases between them. Per the germline V gene, CDR1 is SGDLS and CDR2 is YYNGEE. This CDR3 contains 14 residues. CDR3 sequence: CASSGNGGTDTQYF. CDR3 in DNA: TGTGCCAGCAGCGGGAACGGGGGCACAGATACGCAGTATTTT.

The chain joins TRBV6-2 or TRBV6-3 to TRBJ1-1, with D perhaps TRBD1 (5 bases). The V and J ends lost 5 bases and 5 bases respectively, with 9 bases between them. The CDR3 runs to 12 residues. Germline V CDR1 and CDR2: MNHEY, SVGEGT. CDR3: CASSRPGTEAFF. For the CDR3, the DNA is TGTGCCAGCAGTCGCCCAGGGACTGAAGCTTTCTTT.

The chain is built from TRBV7-2 and TRBJ2-7, with 7 bases identical to TRBD2. Trimming cost V 3 bases and J 0 bases; bases outside gene matches: 8. The CDR3 runs to 16 residues. The germline CDR1 and CDR2 sequences are SGHTA and FQGNSA. The CDR3 DNA reads TGTGCCAGCAGCTTCAGAGGCGGGGGTAGCTCCTACGAGCAGTACTTC. The encoded protein is CASSFRGGGSSYEQYF.